A few counts support the clone carrying this TCR beta chain. Produced via immunoSEQ multiplex PCR; TCRdb's table is partial and in-frame only. The sample records 90,000 to 120,000 clones, roughly 92% being singletons. The germline V gene encodes CDR1 SGDLS and CDR2 YYNGEE. V shed 0 bases and J shed 3 bases, with 12 bases lying between them. The CDR3 is made up of 15 amino acids. The sample belongs to a study of T cell changes during pregnancy in multiple sclerosis. The sequence was obtained from a female donor with multiple sclerosis, enrolled in a pregnancy study. The V and J genes are TRBV9 and TRBJ1-1; no clear D gene. The sample consisted of peripheral blood, taken in the second trimester of pregnancy. The CDR3 nucleotides are TGTGCCAGCAGCGTAGATCCGGGGTTAGACACTGAAGCTTTCTTT. Protein: CASSVDPGLDTEAFF.